A single sample gave rise to the 9 T cell receptor beta chains below, sequenced in a study of blood T cell repertoires in COVID-19. Assay used: immunoSEQ multiplex PCR; TCRdb lists only in-frame clones, some missing. The data hold about 200,000 clones, with around 79% observed a single time. Input material: peripheral blood. The receptors were gathered from a woman aged 40 to 55 with COVID-19, enrolled during active disease.

The chain carries TRBV7-6 and TRBJ1-2, with 8 bases identical to TRBD1. Germline CDR1 SGHVS, CDR2 FNYEAQ. The CDR3 is 15 residues long. Trimming removed 1 base from V and 6 bases from J; junction bases left unmatched: 7. The DNA of the CDR3 is TGTGCCAGCAGCTTAGGCCAGGGGGCGTTGGATGGCTACACCTTC. It translates to CASSLGQGALDGYTF.

This clone turned up a few times. In the same sample, other DNA sequences code for this CDR3. This chain uses TRBV3-1 (or the pseudogene TRBV3-2) with TRBJ1-5; possibly TRBD1 for D (6 bases). This CDR3 comprises 15 residues. The V gene's germline CDR1 is LGHDT and CDR2 YNNKEL (reference sequence). Between the trimmed V and J ends, which lost 1 base and 2 bases, there was a span of 9 bases. In nucleotides, the CDR3 is TGTGCCAGCAGCCAAGGGGCAGGGGGCAATCAGCCCCAGCATTTT. It codes for CASSQGAGGNQPQHF.

The chain uses TRBV6-6 and TRBJ1-1; D is unclear. V dropped 7 bases and J dropped 6 bases, with 15 bases sitting between them. The CDR3 is 13 residues long. Germline V lookup: CDR1 MNHNY, CDR2 SVGAGI (reference sequence). The CDR3 DNA reads TGTGCCAGCACATGGCACAGAACTGCTGAAGCTTTCTTT. This gives the protein CASTWHRTAEAFF.

This chain joins TRBV18 and TRBJ2-7, with 11 bases aligning to TRBD2. Trimming took 5 bases from V and 4 from J; bases not matched to a gene: 4. Germline CDR1 KGHSH, CDR2 LQKENI. The CDR3 totals 14 residues. CDR3 coding DNA: TGTGCCAGCTCAGTACTAGCGGGAGAATACGAGCAGTACTTC. Translation: CASSVLAGEYEQYF.

The J gene is TRBJ2-1, the V gene TRBV5-1, with 10 bases fitting TRBD1. The V gene's germline CDR1 is SGHRS and CDR2 YFSETQ. The CDR3 totals 15 residues. V trimming: 0 bases; J trimming: 9 bases; junction bases outside the gene matches: 6. The CDR3 DNA reads TGCGCCAGCAGCTTGGCCGGACAGGGGGTTCTTGAGCAGTTCTTC. Translation gives CASSLAGQGVLEQFF.

The rearrangement joins TRBV15 to TRBJ2-7; possibly TRBD1 for D (5 bases). The CDR3 is 15 amino acids. V was pared by 1 base and J by 5 bases, with 15 bases between. Looked up from germline, CDR1 is LNHNV and CDR2 is YYDKDF (reference sequence). Written as DNA, the CDR3 is TGTGCCACCAGCAGAGTTCGCGGTGGGGCCCACGAGCAGTACTTC. This encodes CATSRVRGGAHEQYF. Combining the CDR3 with reference TRBV15 and TRBJ2-7 gives the whole variable domain DAMVIQNPRYQVTQFGKPVTLSCSQTLNHNVMYWYQQKSSQAPKLLFHYYDKDFNNEADTPDNFQSRRPNTSFCFLDIRSPGLGDTAMYLCATSRVRGGAHEQYFGPGTRLTVT.

V is TRBV15 and J is TRBJ2-3; 8 bases are shared with TRBD1. Germline CDR1 LNHNV, CDR2 YYDKDF (reference sequence). The CDR3 sequence is 16 residues long. V shed 5 bases and J 0 bases; nucleotides not matched to a gene: 7. CDR3 nucleotide sequence: TGTGCCACCAGCGCGAGTTGGACAGGGAGCACAGATACGCAGTATTTT. Translation gives CATSASWTGSTDTQYF.

The chain is built from TRBV4-1 and TRBJ2-6; 7 bases line up with TRBD2. After removal of 0 bases from V and 0 bases from J, the junction contained 8 bases not matched to a gene. The CDR3 has 19 amino acids. Germline values: CDR1 MGHRA, CDR2 YSYEKL. For the CDR3, the DNA is TGCGCCAGCAGCCAAGACTCGGCCGGGAGGTTCTCTGGGGCCAACGTCCTGACTTTC. This codes for CASSQDSAGRFSGANVLTF.

V gene TRBV2 combines with J gene TRBJ1-4, with 11 bases that match TRBD1. V dropped 9 bases and J dropped 8; count of bases not matched to a gene: 5. The germline gives CDR1 SNHLY, CDR2 FYNNEI. The CDR3 is 13 residues long. The CDR3 DNA sequence: TGTGCCAGGAGAAGGACAGGGGGCGAAAAACTGTTTTTT. Translating it yields CARRRTGGEKLFF. Combining the CDR3 with reference TRBV2 and TRBJ1-4 gives the whole variable domain EPEVTQTPSHQVTQMGQEVILRCVPISNHLYFYWYRQILGQKVEFLVSFYNNEISEKSEIFDDQFSVERPDGSNFTLKIRSTKLEDSAMYFCARRRTGGEKLFFGSGTQLSVL.